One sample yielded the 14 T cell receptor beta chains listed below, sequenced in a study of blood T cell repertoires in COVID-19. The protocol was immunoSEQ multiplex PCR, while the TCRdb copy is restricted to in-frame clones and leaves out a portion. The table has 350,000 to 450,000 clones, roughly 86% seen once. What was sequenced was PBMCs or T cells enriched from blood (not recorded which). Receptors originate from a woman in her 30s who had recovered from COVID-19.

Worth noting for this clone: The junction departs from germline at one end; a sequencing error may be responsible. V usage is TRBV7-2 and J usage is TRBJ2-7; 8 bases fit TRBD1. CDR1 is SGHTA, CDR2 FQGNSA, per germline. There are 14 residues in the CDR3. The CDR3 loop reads CASSLDRGTYEQYF. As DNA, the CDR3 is TGTGCCAGCAGTTTAGACAGGGGTACCTACGAGCAGTACTTC.

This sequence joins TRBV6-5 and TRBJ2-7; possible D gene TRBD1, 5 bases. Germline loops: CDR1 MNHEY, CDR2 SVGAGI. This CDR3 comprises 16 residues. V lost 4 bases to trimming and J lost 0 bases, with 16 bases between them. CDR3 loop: CASSSYPRVFSYEQYF. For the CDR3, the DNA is TGTGCCAGCAGTTCCTACCCCAGGGTGTTCTCCTACGAGCAGTACTTC.

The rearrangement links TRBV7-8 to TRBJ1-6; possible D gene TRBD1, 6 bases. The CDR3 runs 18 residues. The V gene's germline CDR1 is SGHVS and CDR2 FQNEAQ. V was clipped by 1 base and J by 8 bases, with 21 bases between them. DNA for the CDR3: TGTGCCAGCAGCTTAGTCTCGGGTAAACGACAGGATTATTCACCCCTCCACTTT. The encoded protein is CASSLVSGKRQDYSPLHF.

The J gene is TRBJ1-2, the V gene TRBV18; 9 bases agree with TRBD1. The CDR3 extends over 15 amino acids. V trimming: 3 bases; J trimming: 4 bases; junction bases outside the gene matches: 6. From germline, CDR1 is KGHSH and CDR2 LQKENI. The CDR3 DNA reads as TGTGCCAGCTCACCCCGACAGGGGGAACCCTATGGCTACACCTTC. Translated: CASSPRQGEPYGYTF.

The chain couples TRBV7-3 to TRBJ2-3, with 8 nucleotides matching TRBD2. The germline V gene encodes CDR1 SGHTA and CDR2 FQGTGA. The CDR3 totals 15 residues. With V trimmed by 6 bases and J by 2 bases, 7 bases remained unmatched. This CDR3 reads CASSPRGVDTDTQYF. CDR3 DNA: TGTGCCAGCAGTCCGCGGGGGGTAGACACAGATACGCAGTATTTT.

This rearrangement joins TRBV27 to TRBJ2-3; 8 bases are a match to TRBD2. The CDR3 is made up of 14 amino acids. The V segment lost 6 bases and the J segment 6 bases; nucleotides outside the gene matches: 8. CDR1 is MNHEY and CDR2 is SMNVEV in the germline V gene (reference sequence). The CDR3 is CASRPGGGIDTQYF. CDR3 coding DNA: TGTGCCAGCAGACCGGGAGGGGGGATCGATACGCAGTATTTT.

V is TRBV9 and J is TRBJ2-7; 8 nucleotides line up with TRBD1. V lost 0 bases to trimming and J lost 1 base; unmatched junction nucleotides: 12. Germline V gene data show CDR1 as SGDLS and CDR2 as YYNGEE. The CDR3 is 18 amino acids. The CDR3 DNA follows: TGTGCCAGCAGCGTAGACGTAGGTGGACAGGGTGGTTCCTACGAGCAGTACTTC. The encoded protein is CASSVDVGGQGGSYEQYF.

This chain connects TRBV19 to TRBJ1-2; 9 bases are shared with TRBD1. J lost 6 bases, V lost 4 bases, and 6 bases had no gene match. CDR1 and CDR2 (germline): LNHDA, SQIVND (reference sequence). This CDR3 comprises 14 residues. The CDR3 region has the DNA TGTGCCAGTAGTACCCGGGACAGGGACCATGGCTACACCTTC. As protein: CASSTRDRDHGYTF.

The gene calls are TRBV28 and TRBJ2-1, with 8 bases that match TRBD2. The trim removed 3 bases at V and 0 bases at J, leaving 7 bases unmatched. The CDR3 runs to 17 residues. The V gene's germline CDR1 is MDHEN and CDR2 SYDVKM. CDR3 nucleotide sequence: TGTGCCAGCAGTTTCGCGGGGGGCCCAACCTCCTACAATGAGCAGTTCTTC. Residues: CASSFAGGPTSYNEQFF.

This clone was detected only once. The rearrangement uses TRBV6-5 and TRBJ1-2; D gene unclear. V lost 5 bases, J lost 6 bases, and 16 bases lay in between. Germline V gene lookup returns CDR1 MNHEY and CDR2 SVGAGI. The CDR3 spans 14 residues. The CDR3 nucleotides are TGTGCCAGCAGTCGGAGTCTTTGGTACGATGGCTACACCTTC. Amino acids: CASSRSLWYDGYTF.

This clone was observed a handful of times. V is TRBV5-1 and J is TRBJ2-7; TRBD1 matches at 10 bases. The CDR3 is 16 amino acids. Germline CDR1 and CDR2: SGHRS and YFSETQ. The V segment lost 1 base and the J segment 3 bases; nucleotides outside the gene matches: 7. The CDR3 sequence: CASSLQPGQGIYEQYF. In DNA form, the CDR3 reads TGCGCCAGCAGCTTGCAACCGGGACAGGGGATCTACGAGCAGTACTTC.

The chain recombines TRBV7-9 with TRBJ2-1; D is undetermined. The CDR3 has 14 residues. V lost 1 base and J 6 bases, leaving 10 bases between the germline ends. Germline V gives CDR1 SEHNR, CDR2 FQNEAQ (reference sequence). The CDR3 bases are TGTGCCAGCAGCTTAGATCAGTTGATCAATGAGCAGTTCTTC. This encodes CASSLDQLINEQFF.

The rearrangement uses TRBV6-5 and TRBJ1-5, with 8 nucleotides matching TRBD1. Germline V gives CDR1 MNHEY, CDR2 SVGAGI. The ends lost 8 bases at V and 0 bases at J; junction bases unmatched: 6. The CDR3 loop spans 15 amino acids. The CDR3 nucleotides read TGTGCCAGCTCAGACAGGGGTTATAGCAATCAGCCCCAGCATTTT. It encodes CASSDRGYSNQPQHF.

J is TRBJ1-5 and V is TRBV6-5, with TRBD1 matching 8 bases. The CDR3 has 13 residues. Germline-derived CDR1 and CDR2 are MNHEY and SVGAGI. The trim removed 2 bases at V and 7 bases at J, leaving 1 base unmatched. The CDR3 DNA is TGTGCCAGCAGTTACGACAGGGGCCAGCCCCAGCATTTT. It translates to CASSYDRGQPQHF.